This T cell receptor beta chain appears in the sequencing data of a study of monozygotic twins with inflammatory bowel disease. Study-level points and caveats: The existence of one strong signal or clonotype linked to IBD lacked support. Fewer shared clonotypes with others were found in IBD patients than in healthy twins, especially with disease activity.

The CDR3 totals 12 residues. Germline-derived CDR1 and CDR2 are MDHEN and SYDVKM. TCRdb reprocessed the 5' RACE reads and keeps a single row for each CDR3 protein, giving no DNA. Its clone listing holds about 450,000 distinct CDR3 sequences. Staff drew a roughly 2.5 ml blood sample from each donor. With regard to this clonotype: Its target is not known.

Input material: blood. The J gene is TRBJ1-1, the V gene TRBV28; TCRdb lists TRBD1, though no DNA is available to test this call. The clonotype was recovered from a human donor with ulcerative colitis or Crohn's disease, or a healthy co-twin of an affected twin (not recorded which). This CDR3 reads CASSLLQAAAFF.